This T cell receptor (beta chain) was recorded in a study of technical replicates of blood from a handful of donors. The data were produced by immunoSEQ multiplex PCR, yet TCRdb's version contains in-frame clones alone and is incomplete. The table lists approximately 70,000 clones, roughly 94% of them singletons. Germline V gene lookup returns CDR1 MDHEN and CDR2 SYDVKM. Trimming shortened V by 2 bases and J by 7 bases, and 6 bases separated the two germline ends. This CDR3 has 12 residues. V gene TRBV28 combines with J gene TRBJ2-1; a possible D gene is TRBD1 (5 bases). The receptor was isolated from a human donor in good health. The specimen was T cells isolated from PBMCs. In DNA, the CDR3 is TGTGCCAGCAGTTTAAACAGGAATGAGCAGTTCTTC. Translation: CASSLNRNEQFF.